The 21 T cell receptor beta chains reported below all come from one sample, sequenced in a study of T cell repertoires in cytomegalovirus infection. TCRdb analysed the reads with MiXCR anew, one entry per CDR3 protein. The sample records 150,000 or so distinct CDR3 sequences, about 6.3% being singletons. The specimen was PBMCs. The receptors come from a human donor in good health (CMV status not recorded). Some clones in this sample may be carry-over from other donors' samples.

At least ten counts were recorded for this clonotype. The chain is built from TRBV29-1 and TRBJ1-1; D is unresolved. Trimming removed 6 bases from V and 5 bases from J, with 16 bases in between. Germline CDR1 SQVTM, CDR2 ANQGSEA. This CDR3 contains 13 residues. DNA of the CDR3: TGCAGCGTGAAAGGACGGATCTTGACTGAAGCTTTCTTT. Its translation: CSVKGRILTEAFF.

The V and J genes are TRBV6-2 or TRBV6-3 and TRBJ2-1, with TRBD1 identical over 8 bases. Germline V CDR1 and CDR2: MNHEY, SVGEGT. J gave up 8 bases and V 9 bases, and 9 bases lay outside the gene matches. The CDR3 covers 13 residues. The DNA for the CDR3 is TGTGCCAGAGACAGCGACAGGGGCCATGAGCAGTTCTTC. Protein product: CARDSDRGHEQFF.

This clonotype appeared many times. The gene calls are TRBV20-1 and TRBJ2-1; 11 positions match TRBD2. CDR3 length equals 17 residues. Trimming at V came to 5 bases and at J to 3 bases, leaving 12 bases not matched to a gene. The V gene's germline CDR1 is DFQATT and CDR2 SNEGSKA (reference sequence). The CDR3 here is CSAENFGTSGGYNEQFF. The CDR3 nucleotides are TGCAGTGCTGAGAACTTCGGGACTAGCGGAGGCTACAATGAGCAGTTCTTC.

At least ten counts were recorded for this clonotype. V is TRBV2 and J is TRBJ1-5; TRBD1 might be the D (5 bases). V dropped 8 bases and J dropped 0 bases, with 14 bases sitting between them. The CDR3 covers 15 residues. Per the germline V gene, CDR1 is SNHLY and CDR2 is FYNNEI. This CDR3 reads CASLETVYSNQPQHF. The CDR3 DNA reads as TGTGCCAGCCTCGAGACAGTTTATAGCAATCAGCCCCAGCATTTT.

This clonotype was detected ten times or more. This sequence joins TRBV28 and TRBJ2-5; D is undetermined. The germline gives CDR1 MDHEN, CDR2 SYDVKM. The CDR3 length is 12 residues. V lost 8 bases to trimming and J lost 5 bases, with 12 bases between them. In nucleotides, the CDR3 is TGTGCCAGCGGTGAAGCTAGTGAGACCCAGTACTTC. Residues: CASGEASETQYF.

In its sample, this clonotype was seen many times. The chain joins TRBV7-2 to TRBJ1-2; tentatively, D is TRBD1 (5 bases). Germline V CDR1 and CDR2: SGHTA, FQGNSA. This CDR3 spans 14 amino acids. Trimming pared 3 bases from V and 8 bases from J, leaving 16 bases between. This CDR3 reads CASSLVGGVIGYTF. The CDR3 DNA sequence: TGTGCCAGCAGCTTGGTGGGAGGGGTGATCGGCTACACCTTC. The full variable domain, completed using reference TRBV7-2 and TRBJ1-2, is GAGVSQSPSNKVTEKGKDVELRCDPISGHTALYWYRQSLGQGLEFLIYFQGNSAPDKSGLPSDRFSAERTGGSVSTLTIQRTQQEDSAVYLCASSLVGGVIGYTFGSGTRLTVV.

This clonotype was picked up many times. The genes are TRBV7-9 and TRBJ1-1; TRBD1 might be the D (6 bases). The CDR3 covers 12 residues. Germline loops: CDR1 SEHNR, CDR2 FQNEAQ (reference sequence). The V end lost 4 bases, the J end lost 11 bases, and 14 bases lay between the germline ends. The CDR3 DNA reads as TGTGCCAGCAGCTGGGGGGGCCCGCTGGCTTTCTTT. Amino acids: CASSWGGPLAFF.

This clonotype was seen only a few times. This chain connects TRBV2 to TRBJ2-3; TRBD2 agrees at 8 bases. Germline V gene data show CDR1 as SNHLY and CDR2 as FYNNEI. J was trimmed by 2 bases and V by 8 bases; bases with no gene match: 3. The CDR3 is 13 amino acids. The CDR3 nucleotides read TGTGCCAGCCCGGGACTAGACACAGATACGCAGTATTTT. It encodes CASPGLDTDTQYF.

This clonotype was observed many times. The chain combines TRBV6-2 or TRBV6-3 with TRBJ2-1, with D possibly TRBD1 on 5 matching bases. V shed 0 bases and J shed 10 bases, with 10 bases lying between them. Germline V lookup: CDR1 MNHEY, CDR2 SVGEGT. The CDR3 is made up of 13 amino acids. The CDR3 region has the DNA TGTGCCAGCAGTTACTCAAAGGGGTCCGAGCAGTTCTTC. This encodes CASSYSKGSEQFF.

The chain joins TRBV2 to TRBJ2-5; D might be TRBD2 (7 bases). Trimming left V 2 bases short and J 6 bases short, with 16 bases between. In germline, CDR1 is SNHLY, CDR2 FYNNEI. The CDR3 spans 15 residues. The CDR3 reads CASSEIRGAGKTQYF. CDR3 DNA sequence: TGTGCCAGCAGTGAAATTCGGGGGGCCGGAAAGACCCAGTACTTC. The full variable domain, completed using reference TRBV2 and TRBJ2-5, is EPEVTQTPSHQVTQMGQEVILRCVPISNHLYFYWYRQILGQKVEFLVSFYNNEISEKSEIFDDQFSVERPDGSNFTLKIRSTKLEDSAMYFCASSEIRGAGKTQYFGPGTRLLVL.

This clonotype came up many times. The J gene is TRBJ2-2, the V gene TRBV11-3; 7 bases line up with TRBD2. The CDR3 totals 14 residues. CDR1 is SGHNT and CDR2 is YENEEA in the germline V gene. The junction had 3 bases not matched to a gene; V was cut back by 0 bases and J by 8 bases. In DNA form, the CDR3 reads TGTGCCAGCAGCTTAGATACTAGCGCTGGGGAGCTGTTTTTT. Its translation is CASSLDTSAGELFF.

This clonotype was counted many times. The chain couples TRBV7-2 to TRBJ1-5, with D perhaps matching TRBD1 (6 bases). Trimming left V 5 bases short and J 7 bases short, with 21 bases between. Germline values: CDR1 SGHTA, CDR2 FQGNSA. The CDR3 loop spans 16 amino acids. Here the CDR3 DNA reads TGTGCCAGCAGCCCACGGCGGGGGGCCAGGGACCAGCCCCAGCATTTT. This sequence encodes CASSPRRGARDQPQHF.

This clonotype was counted ten times or more. The chain uses TRBV7-2 and TRBJ2-5, with 11 bases lining up with TRBD2. The junction had 7 bases not matched to a gene; V was cut back by 1 base and J by 6 bases. This CDR3 is 16 amino acids long. Germline V lookup: CDR1 SGHTA, CDR2 FQGNSA. The CDR3 region has the DNA TGTGCCAGCAGCTTAGAGGGTAGCGGGGGGGAGAAGACCCAGTACTTC. Its translation: CASSLEGSGGEKTQYF.

This clonotype showed up many times. The rearrangement uses TRBV12-3 or TRBV12-4 and TRBJ1-1, with unresolved D. Trimming removed 1 base from V and 11 bases from J, with 11 bases in between. The CDR3 is made up of 12 amino acids. CDR3 sequence: CASSLVPLMAFF. The CDR3 bases are TGTGCCAGCAGTTTAGTCCCCCTAATGGCTTTCTTT.

This clonotype was detected ten times or more. The CDR3 region is CASSSGQTFRAYEQYF. CDR3 coding DNA: TGTGCCAGCAGTTCGGGACAGACTTTCCGGGCCTACGAGCAGTACTTC. The chain carries TRBV27 and TRBJ2-7; 7 positions agree with TRBD1. The CDR3 sequence is 16 residues long. With 4 bases clipped from V and 2 bases from J, the junction kept 11 bases outside the gene matches. Germline CDR1 MNHEY, CDR2 SMNVEV (reference sequence).

This clonotype has ten or more counts. The CDR3 region is CASSLTSGGANEQFF. CDR3 nucleotides: TGTGCCAGCAGTCTTACTAGCGGGGGGGCGAATGAGCAGTTCTTC. The J gene is TRBJ2-1, the V gene TRBV12-3 or TRBV12-4, with 13 bases aligning to TRBD2. The CDR3 has 15 residues. Trimming cost V 5 bases and J 7 bases; bases outside gene matches: 5.

Ten or more counts support this clonotype. The gene calls are TRBV12-3 or TRBV12-4 and TRBJ2-7, with D perhaps TRBD1 or TRBD2 (5 bases each). The CDR3 contains 15 residues. Trimming stripped 6 bases from V and 3 bases from J, with 18 bases between. Here the CDR3 DNA reads TGTGCCAGCAGCGCTACAGCTCAGGGAGTCTACGAGCAGTACTTC. Its protein is CASSATAQGVYEQYF.

This clonotype came up many times. This chain uses TRBV7-9 with TRBJ2-7; a weak D match, TRBD1 (6 bases). Germline V gene lookup returns CDR1 SEHNR and CDR2 FQNEAQ (reference sequence). V was clipped by 5 bases and J by 0 bases, with 11 bases between them. The CDR3 covers 14 residues. DNA for the CDR3: TGTGCCAGCAGCAGGGGGTCTAGCTCCTACGAGCAGTACTTC. It translates to CASSRGSSSYEQYF.

This clonotype was observed at least ten times. The CDR3 DNA follows: TGTGCCAGCAGCTTATCTGGGACAGGGGTGAATGAGCAGTTCTTC. Protein sequence: CASSLSGTGVNEQFF. The chain joins TRBV11-2 to TRBJ2-1, with 10 bases that match TRBD1. The CDR3 contains 15 residues. J gave up 7 bases and V 2 bases, and 5 bases lay outside the gene matches. Germline CDR1 SGHAT, CDR2 FQNNGV.

This rearrangement joins TRBV7-3 to TRBJ2-3; 9 nucleotides line up with TRBD2. The V gene's germline CDR1 is SGHTA and CDR2 FQGTGA. This CDR3 spans 15 amino acids. The trim removed 5 bases at V and 7 bases at J, leaving 10 bases unmatched. CDR3 amino acids: CASSPLAGSSYTQYF. The DNA for the CDR3 is TGTGCCAGCAGCCCCCTAGCGGGGAGCTCCTATACGCAGTATTTT.

The chain links TRBV6-2 or TRBV6-3 to TRBJ2-3; a weak D match, TRBD2 (6 bases). V was pared by 1 base and J by 2 bases, with 10 bases between. Germline-derived CDR1 and CDR2 are MNHEY and SVGEGT. The CDR3 length is 15 residues. The CDR3 sequence is CASSYFGGTTDTQYF. As DNA, the CDR3 is TGTGCCAGCAGTTACTTCGGGGGAACCACAGATACGCAGTATTTT.